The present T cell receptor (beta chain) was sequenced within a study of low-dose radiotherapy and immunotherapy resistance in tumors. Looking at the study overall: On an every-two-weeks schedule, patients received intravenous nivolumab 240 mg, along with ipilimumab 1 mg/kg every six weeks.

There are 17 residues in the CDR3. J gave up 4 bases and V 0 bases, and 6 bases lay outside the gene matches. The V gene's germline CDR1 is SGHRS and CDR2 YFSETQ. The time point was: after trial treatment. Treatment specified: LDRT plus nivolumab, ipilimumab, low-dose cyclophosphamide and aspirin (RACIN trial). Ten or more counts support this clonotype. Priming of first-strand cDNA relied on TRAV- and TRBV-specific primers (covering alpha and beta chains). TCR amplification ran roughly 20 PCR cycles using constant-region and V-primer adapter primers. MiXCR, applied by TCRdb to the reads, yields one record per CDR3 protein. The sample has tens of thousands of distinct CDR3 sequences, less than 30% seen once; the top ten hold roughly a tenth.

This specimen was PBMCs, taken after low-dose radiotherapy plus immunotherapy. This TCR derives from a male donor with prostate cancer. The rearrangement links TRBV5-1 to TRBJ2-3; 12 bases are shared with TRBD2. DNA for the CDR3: TGCGCCAGCAGCTTGGAGGCTAGCGGGAGGGCCGCAGATACGCAGTATTTT. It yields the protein CASSLEASGRAADTQYF.